This T cell receptor (beta chain) emerged from a study of blood T cells in healthy people across ages. General study results and limits: Diversity of TCR beta per million T cells declined in a roughly linear way with age.

For the second PCR, which ran for about 7 to 11 cycles, a sample-barcoded 5' primer and a J-beta primer mix were used. A template-switch adaptor with 12 random nucleotides tagged each cDNA molecule. Via MiXCR, TCRdb re-called the 5' RACE reads, giving one row per CDR3 protein. The data show 850,000 to 1,000,000 distinct CDR3 sequences, with around 54% seen just once and 20% to 25% held by the top ten. The study drew donors from healthy Caucasian individuals in Russia aged about 6 to 95. Each donor's blood draw was roughly 10 milliliters of peripheral blood. This CDR3 contains 16 residues. The germline V gene encodes CDR1 WNHNN and CDR2 SYGVQD (reference sequence). V lost 7 bases to trimming and J lost 0 bases; unmatched junction nucleotides: 3. To note about this clonotype: As yet, its antigen is unknown.

The sequence was obtained from a woman aged 55-69 years in good health. J is TRBJ2-2 and V is TRBV10-1, with TRBD2 identical over 12 bases. Sequencing was performed on blood. The CDR3 spells CASTGLAGTNTGELFF. CDR3 in DNA: TGCGCCAGCACCGGACTAGCGGGGACGAACACCGGGGAGCTGTTTTTT.